One sample yielded the 22 T cell receptor beta chains listed below, sequenced in a study of technical replicates of blood from several donors. Using immunoSEQ multiplex PCR, the repertoire was profiled, and TCRdb retains in-frame clones only, with some absent. The sample shows tens of thousands of clones, roughly 90% of them seen only once. Sequencing used PBMCs. These receptors all come from a human donor in good health. Some clones in this sample may be carry-over from other donors' samples.

This chain connects TRBV13 to TRBJ1-5; D remains unclear. Germline CDR1 is PRHDT and CDR2 is FYEKMQ (reference sequence). With 4 bases removed from V and 7 bases from J, the gap between germline ends came to 14 bases. There are 14 residues in the CDR3. The CDR3 nucleotides read TGTGCCAGCAGCTCAGGACCCCAGAGGCAGCCCCAGCATTTT. It encodes CASSSGPQRQPQHF.

V usage is TRBV7-9 and J usage is TRBJ2-1; 10 bases fit TRBD2. Germline CDR1 reads SEHNR; CDR2 reads FQNEAQ (reference sequence). The CDR3 covers 18 residues. J was trimmed by 9 bases and V by 5 bases; bases with no gene match: 19. The CDR3: CASSRPGLAGAPRGEQFF. CDR3 in DNA: TGTGCCAGCAGCCGCCCTGGCCTAGCGGGGGCCCCCAGGGGTGAGCAGTTCTTC.

The gene calls are TRBV2 and TRBJ1-1; D uncertain. V lost 5 bases and J 5 bases, leaving 12 bases between the germline ends. The CDR3 runs to 13 residues. The germline CDR1 and CDR2 sequences are SNHLY and FYNNEI. The CDR3 bases are TGTGCCAGCAGTCAAAGGGAGAGGACTGAAGCTTTCTTT. Protein: CASSQRERTEAFF.

This chain connects TRBV18 to TRBJ2-1, with D unresolved. Trimming shortened V by 0 bases and J by 5 bases, and 8 bases separated the two germline ends. CDR3 length equals 14 residues. Germline V lookup: CDR1 KGHSH, CDR2 LQKENI. The CDR3 DNA reads as TGTGCCAGCTCACCACCAAGACAAAACAATGAGCAGTTCTTC. It codes for CASSPPRQNNEQFF.

V is TRBV11-2 and J is TRBJ2-3; 12 nucleotides line up with TRBD2. The CDR3 has 16 amino acids. The germline V gene encodes CDR1 SGHAT and CDR2 FQNNGV. V lost 5 bases and J lost 1; bases outside the gene matches: 4. This CDR3 is CASSTGLAGRTDTQYF. The CDR3 DNA follows: TGTGCCAGCAGCACAGGACTAGCGGGGCGCACAGATACGCAGTATTTT. The full variable domain, its missing parts supplied by reference TRBV11-2 and TRBJ2-3, is EAGVAQSPRYKIIEKRQSVAFWCNPISGHATLYWYQQILGQGPKLLIQFQNNGVVDDSQLPKDRFSAERLKGVDSTLKIQPAKLEDSAVYLCASSTGLAGRTDTQYFGPGTRLTVL.

The genes are TRBV9 and TRBJ1-2; TRBD1 agrees at 10 bases. J gave up 6 bases and V 8 bases, and 7 bases lay outside the gene matches. The CDR3 has 13 amino acids. Germline loops: CDR1 SGDLS, CDR2 YYNGEE. The CDR3 reads CASTPGQGNGYTF. The CDR3 DNA sequence: TGTGCCAGTACTCCGGGACAGGGGAATGGCTACACCTTC.

J is TRBJ1-2 and V is TRBV6-5; no clear D gene. Between the trimmed V and J ends, which lost 7 bases and 14 bases, there was a span of 14 bases. The CDR3 totals 10 residues. Germline V CDR1 and CDR2: MNHEY, SVGAGI. CDR3 protein: CASTGVVETF. The CDR3 nucleotides read TGTGCCAGCACCGGGGTAGTGGAAACCTTC.

In nucleotides, the CDR3 is TGTGCCAGTATCGACAGAGGAGGAAACACCATATATTTT. Protein: CASIDRGGNTIYF. This chain connects TRBV19 to TRBJ1-3; D is possibly TRBD1 (5 bases). There are 13 residues in the CDR3. Per the germline V gene, CDR1 is LNHDA and CDR2 is SQIVND (reference sequence). Trimming stripped 7 bases from V and 4 bases from J, with 11 bases between.

V usage is TRBV15 and J usage is TRBJ2-7; D is possibly TRBD2 (6 bases). V was trimmed by 1 base and J by 0 bases, leaving 10 bases between them. Germline values: CDR1 LNHNV, CDR2 YYDKDF (reference sequence). There are 15 residues in the CDR3. The CDR3, as DNA: TGTGCCACCAGCAGAGGGGAGACTAGCTCCTACGAGCAGTACTTC. Translation: CATSRGETSSYEQYF.

The chain links TRBV7-2 to TRBJ2-5; a weak D match, TRBD1 (5 bases). Trimming stripped 4 bases from V and 5 bases from J, with 11 bases between. Germline-derived CDR1 and CDR2 are SGHTA and FQGNSA. CDR3 length: 13 residues. CDR3 protein: CASSSPGRETQYF. Here the CDR3 DNA reads TGTGCCAGCAGCTCCCCAGGGCGGGAGACCCAGTACTTC.

The chain has TRBV7-2 and TRBJ2-3; D is undetermined. V dropped 9 bases and J dropped 4 bases, with 14 bases sitting between them. From germline, CDR1 is SGHTA and CDR2 FQGNSA. This CDR3 region has 13 residues. CDR3 protein: CASSPSGADTQYF. The CDR3 DNA reads TGTGCCAGTTCCCCATCCGGAGCAGATACGCAGTATTTT.

The gene calls are TRBV7-9 and TRBJ2-2, with TRBD1 matching 10 bases. This CDR3 has 15 amino acids. From germline, CDR1 is SEHNR and CDR2 FQNEAQ (reference sequence). After removal of 4 bases from V and 3 bases from J, the junction contained 2 bases not matched to a gene. CDR3 residues: CASSSGTGDTGELFF. The CDR3 bases are TGTGCCAGCAGCTCAGGGACAGGGGACACCGGGGAGCTGTTTTTT.

The genes are TRBV4-3 and TRBJ1-4; no clear D gene. CDR1 and CDR2 from the germline V gene are LGHNA and YSLEER. CDR3 length: 14 amino acids. The ends were cut back, 1 base at V and 5 bases at J, with 8 bases in the middle. In nucleotides, the CDR3 is TGCGCCAGCAGCCAAGCGGTGGTCAATGAAAAACTGTTTTTT. Protein product: CASSQAVVNEKLFF.

This rearrangement joins TRBV18 to TRBJ2-7, with 9 nucleotides matching TRBD1. The CDR3 is made up of 16 amino acids. CDR1 and CDR2 from the germline V gene are KGHSH and LQKENI. The V segment lost 1 base and the J segment 2 bases; nucleotides outside the gene matches: 6. CDR3 region: CASSPQGQGFPYEQYF. DNA of the CDR3: TGTGCCAGCTCACCACAAGGACAGGGGTTCCCCTACGAGCAGTACTTC.

The chain joins TRBV11-3 to TRBJ2-5; a weak D match, TRBD2 (6 bases). CDR1 SGHNT and CDR2 YENEEA come from the germline V gene. This CDR3 has 14 residues. V shed 0 bases and J shed 3 bases, with 8 bases lying between them. The chain's CDR3 is CASSLDGTEETQYF. Here the CDR3 DNA reads TGTGCCAGCAGCTTAGATGGGACTGAAGAGACCCAGTACTTC.

The chain uses TRBV5-6 and TRBJ2-5, with 15 nucleotides matching TRBD2. The CDR3 runs to 14 residues. V shed 9 bases, J shed 4 bases, and the junction held 4 bases outside the gene matches. Germline lookup yields CDR1 SGHDT and CDR2 YYEEEE. The CDR3 is CATGLAGGRETQYF. For the CDR3, the DNA is TGTGCCACAGGACTAGCGGGGGGGCGAGAGACCCAGTACTTC.

The CDR3 coding sequence is TGCGCCAGCAGCACGCAAGCGGAGGCCTACAATGAGCAGTTCTTC. Translating it yields CASSTQAEAYNEQFF. V and J are TRBV5-1 and TRBJ2-1, with D perhaps matching TRBD2 (5 bases). Germline V lookup: CDR1 SGHRS, CDR2 YFSETQ. V lost 4 bases to trimming and J lost 2 bases, with 13 bases between them. CDR3 length: 15 amino acids.

The table lists this clone with a few counts. The genes are TRBV18 and TRBJ2-7; 7 nucleotides align to TRBD1. Unmatched junction bases numbered 5, after V lost 3 bases and J lost 3 bases. Germline V gives CDR1 KGHSH, CDR2 LQKENI. This CDR3 spans 14 amino acids. The DNA of the CDR3 is TGTGCCAGCTCACCCTGGGACAGACACTACGAGCAGTACTTC. Translating gives CASSPWDRHYEQYF.

The chain employs TRBV7-3 and TRBJ2-1; 7 positions match TRBD2. The germline CDR1 and CDR2 sequences are SGHTA and FQGTGA. Trimming took 2 bases from V and 9 from J; bases not matched to a gene: 7. CDR3 size: 14 residues. CDR3 DNA sequence: TGTGCCAGCAGCTTAGACTGGACTAGTCTTGAGCAGTTCTTC. This encodes CASSLDWTSLEQFF.

The chain combines TRBV27 with TRBJ1-6, with TRBD1 identical over 10 bases. CDR1 and CDR2 from the germline V gene are MNHEY and SMNVEV (reference sequence). The CDR3 spans 16 residues. With V trimmed by 6 bases and J by 8 bases, 10 bases remained unmatched. The CDR3 nucleotides read TGTGCCAGCAGCCGTGGATTCGGGACAGGGGATTCACCCCTCCACTTT. It is translated as CASSRGFGTGDSPLHF.

The chain combines TRBV6-5 with TRBJ1-4, with 7 bases identical to TRBD1. CDR3 length: 15 amino acids. Germline lookup yields CDR1 MNHEY and CDR2 SVGAGI. J lost 3 bases, V lost 5 bases, and 6 bases had no gene match. CDR3 in amino acids: CASSASGTANEKLFF. CDR3 coding DNA: TGTGCCAGCAGTGCCTCCGGGACAGCTAATGAAAAACTGTTTTTT.

This chain joins TRBV4-2 and TRBJ1-2; TRBD1 might be the D (6 bases). The CDR3 totals 13 residues. With 3 bases removed from V and 4 bases from J, the gap between germline ends came to 9 bases. Germline loops: CDR1 LGHNA, CDR2 YNFKEQ. The CDR3 DNA is TGTGCCAGCAGCCAGGGGGCAGGCTATGGCTACACCTTC. This encodes CASSQGAGYGYTF.